This TCR beta chain emerged from a study of cytomegalovirus exposure and HLA in healthy donors. Study observations and caveats: The authors listed 180 or so TCR beta chains as cytomegalovirus-associated. Rarity held for most TCR sequences, but there were some public TCRs that occurred in many donors. According to a subsequent analysis, TCR clusters from the first cohort were inclined to appear together in the 100 to 150 validation repertoires.

Repertoires were generated with immunoSEQ multiplex PCR, while TCRdb's copy carries only in-frame clones and drops some. The sample carries roughly 130,000 clones, roughly nine tenths recorded once. CDR3 size: 8 residues. For this clone: The target antigen is unknown.

These donors were members of the approximately 120-subject validation cohort, a group separate from the roughly 670-subject first cohort. The TCR sequence derives from a man in his thirties or forties in good health and CMV-seronegative. This chain connects TRBV21-1 to TRBJ2-7; the DNA was not compared with TRBD2, the D call given in the table. TRBV21-1 is reported as a pseudogene. Material: PBMCs. CDR3 nucleotide sequence: TGTGCCAGCAGGGCGGTGGGCTTC. It is translated as CASRAVGF.